The 5 T cell receptor beta chains below come from one sample, sequenced in a study of response to subunit inactivated influenza vaccine. TCRdb re-analysed the RT-PCR reads in MiXCR, keeping a single row per CDR3 protein. Seen here are about 540,000 distinct CDR3 sequences, roughly 25% observed once, and the top ten hold 2.5% to 3.5%. These sequences were also reported in another study, on T cells expressing NK-cell markers. That study reports: A 5'RACE template switching approach incorporating UMIs was used to make TCR beta cDNA.

The material sequenced was CD4+ T cells sorted from PBMCs, taken about 13 days after vaccination. These receptors all stem from a man between 45 and 60 years old who received an inactivated influenza vaccine.

The genes are TRBV20-1 and TRBJ2-1; D gene uncertain. From germline, CDR1 is DFQATT and CDR2 SNEGSKA (reference sequence). The ends were cut back, 1 base at V and 0 bases at J, with 4 bases in the middle. The CDR3 covers 13 residues. The CDR3 nucleotides are TGCAGTGCTAGAGTGATCTCCTACAATGAGCAGTTCTTC. It is translated as CSARVISYNEQFF.

The chain joins TRBV6-4 to TRBJ2-1, with TRBD1 matching over 11 bases. Germline CDR1 MRHNA, CDR2 SNTAGT. This CDR3 contains 14 residues. The trim removed 5 bases at V and 8 bases at J, leaving 5 bases unmatched. The CDR3 spells CASSIGQGAYEQFF. The CDR3, as DNA: TGTGCCAGCAGTATCGGACAGGGGGCCTATGAGCAGTTCTTC.

This clonotype occurred a few times. This rearrangement joins TRBV20-1 to TRBJ2-1, with 13 bases that match TRBD2. CDR1 and CDR2 from the germline V gene are DFQATT and SNEGSKA (reference sequence). The CDR3 contains 18 residues. V was clipped by 4 bases and J by 6 bases; unmatched bases: 15. The CDR3 DNA follows: TGCAGTGCTATCCCCCACTCGCTTCGGACTAGCGGGGGCAATGAGCAGTTCTTC. Its translation: CSAIPHSLRTSGGNEQFF.

The chain uses TRBV18 and TRBJ1-2; D gene unclear. Germline V gene lookup returns CDR1 KGHSH and CDR2 LQKENI. This CDR3 contains 13 residues. Between the trimmed V and J ends, which lost 2 bases and 5 bases, there was a span of 9 bases. Here the CDR3 reads CASSPGEDYGYTF. The DNA of the CDR3 is TGTGCCAGCTCACCAGGGGAAGATTATGGCTACACCTTC.

This clonotype has a handful of counts. The chain employs TRBV7-2 and TRBJ2-5; D call uncertain. The length of the CDR3 is 14 residues. V was pared by 1 base and J by 7 bases, with 13 bases between. Germline loops: CDR1 SGHTA, CDR2 FQGNSA. This chain's CDR3 is CASSLEGLLGTQYF. The DNA for the CDR3 is TGTGCCAGCAGCTTAGAGGGCCTTCTCGGGACCCAGTACTTC.